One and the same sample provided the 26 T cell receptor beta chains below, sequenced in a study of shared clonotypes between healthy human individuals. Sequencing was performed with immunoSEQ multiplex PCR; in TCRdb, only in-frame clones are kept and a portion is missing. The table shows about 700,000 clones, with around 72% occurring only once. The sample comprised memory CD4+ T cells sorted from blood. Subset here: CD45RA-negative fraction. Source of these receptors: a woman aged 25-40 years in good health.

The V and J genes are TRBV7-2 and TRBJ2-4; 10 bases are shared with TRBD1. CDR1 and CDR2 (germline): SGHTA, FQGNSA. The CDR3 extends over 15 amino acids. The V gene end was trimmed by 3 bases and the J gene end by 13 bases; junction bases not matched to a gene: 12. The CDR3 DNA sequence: TGTGCCAGCAGCTTGACGGGACAGGGGCCTTACCACCAGTACTTC. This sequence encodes CASSLTGQGPYHQYF.

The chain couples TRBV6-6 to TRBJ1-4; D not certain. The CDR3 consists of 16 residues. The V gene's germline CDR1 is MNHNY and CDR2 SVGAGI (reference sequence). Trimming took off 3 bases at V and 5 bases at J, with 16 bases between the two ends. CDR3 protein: CASSYFRSVGNEKLFF. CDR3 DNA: TGTGCCAGCAGTTATTTCAGGAGCGTCGGAAATGAAAAACTGTTTTTT.

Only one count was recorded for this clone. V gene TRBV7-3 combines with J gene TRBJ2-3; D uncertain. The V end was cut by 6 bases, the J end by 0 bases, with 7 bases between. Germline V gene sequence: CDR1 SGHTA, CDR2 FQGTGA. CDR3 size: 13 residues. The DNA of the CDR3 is TGTGCCAGCAGTGATGCTAGCACAGATACGCAGTATTTT. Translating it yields CASSDASTDTQYF.

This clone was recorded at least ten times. The CDR3 DNA reads as TGTGCCAGCGTCGGCGCGAACACAGATACGCAGTATTTT. Translated, it gives CASVGANTDTQYF. V is TRBV2 and J is TRBJ2-3; D gene ambiguous. V lost 8 bases to trimming and J lost 2 bases, with 11 bases between them. The CDR3 loop spans 13 amino acids. Germline CDR1 SNHLY, CDR2 FYNNEI.

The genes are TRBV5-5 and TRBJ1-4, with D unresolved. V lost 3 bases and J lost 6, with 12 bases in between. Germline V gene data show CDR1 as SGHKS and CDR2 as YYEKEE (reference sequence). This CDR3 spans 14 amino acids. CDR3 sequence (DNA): TGTGCCAGCAGCTCTCTCCAGGCCGATGAAAAACTGTTTTTT. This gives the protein CASSSLQADEKLFF.

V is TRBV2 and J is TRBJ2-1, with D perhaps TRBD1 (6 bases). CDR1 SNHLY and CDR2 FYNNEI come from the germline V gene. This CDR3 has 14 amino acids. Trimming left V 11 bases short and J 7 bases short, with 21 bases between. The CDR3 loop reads CAGKRGTQENEQFF. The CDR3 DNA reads TGTGCCGGAAAGAGGGGGACCCAGGAGAATGAGCAGTTCTTC.

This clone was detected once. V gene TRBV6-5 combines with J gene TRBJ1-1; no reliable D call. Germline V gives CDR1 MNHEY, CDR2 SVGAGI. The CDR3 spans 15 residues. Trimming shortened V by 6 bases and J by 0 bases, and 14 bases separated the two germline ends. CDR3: CASRDDGGLNTEAFF. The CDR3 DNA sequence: TGTGCCAGCAGGGACGACGGAGGCCTGAACACTGAAGCTTTCTTT.

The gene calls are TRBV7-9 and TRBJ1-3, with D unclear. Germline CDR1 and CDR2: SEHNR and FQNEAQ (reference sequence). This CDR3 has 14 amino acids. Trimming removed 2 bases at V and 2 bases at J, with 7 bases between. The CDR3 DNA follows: TGTGCCAGCAGCTTAATCAGTGCTGGAAACACCATATATTTT. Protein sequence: CASSLISAGNTIYF. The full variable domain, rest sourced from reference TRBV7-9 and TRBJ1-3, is DTGVSQNPRHKITKRGQNVTFRCDPISEHNRLYWYRQTLGQGPEFLTYFQNEAQLEKSRLLSDRFSAERPKGSFSTLEIQRTEQGDSAMYLCASSLISAGNTIYFGEGSWLTVV.

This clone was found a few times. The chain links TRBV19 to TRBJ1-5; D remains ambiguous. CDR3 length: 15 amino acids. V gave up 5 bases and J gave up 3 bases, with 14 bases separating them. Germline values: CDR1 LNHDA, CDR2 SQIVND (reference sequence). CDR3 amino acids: CASSYDQFFNQPQHF. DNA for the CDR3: TGTGCCAGTAGTTATGACCAGTTTTTCAATCAGCCCCAGCATTTT.

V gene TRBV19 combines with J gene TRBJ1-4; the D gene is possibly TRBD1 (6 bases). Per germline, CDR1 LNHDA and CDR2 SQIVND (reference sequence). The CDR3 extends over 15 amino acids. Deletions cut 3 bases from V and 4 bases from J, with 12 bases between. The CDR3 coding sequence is TGTGCCAGTAGTATCCCACAGGGTGGTAATGAAAAACTGTTTTTT. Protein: CASSIPQGGNEKLFF.

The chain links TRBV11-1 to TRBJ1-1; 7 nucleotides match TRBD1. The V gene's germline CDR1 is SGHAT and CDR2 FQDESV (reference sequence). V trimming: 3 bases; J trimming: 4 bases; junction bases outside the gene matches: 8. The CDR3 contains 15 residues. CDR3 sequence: CASSFGRGLLTEAFF. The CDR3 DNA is TGTGCCAGCAGCTTTGGTAGGGGGCTTCTCACTGAAGCTTTCTTT.

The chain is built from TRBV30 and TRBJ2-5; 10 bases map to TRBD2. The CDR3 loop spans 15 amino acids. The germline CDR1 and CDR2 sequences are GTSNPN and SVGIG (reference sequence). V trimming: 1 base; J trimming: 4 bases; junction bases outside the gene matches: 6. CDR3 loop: CAWSGAGGPRETQYF. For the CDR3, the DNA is TGTGCCTGGAGTGGAGCGGGAGGGCCGAGAGAGACCCAGTACTTC.

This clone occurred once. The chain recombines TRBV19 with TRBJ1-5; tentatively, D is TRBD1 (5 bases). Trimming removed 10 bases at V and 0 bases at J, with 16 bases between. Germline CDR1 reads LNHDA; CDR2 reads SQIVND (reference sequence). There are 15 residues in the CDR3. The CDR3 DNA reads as TGTGCCACACTAAGACAGTCTCATAGCAATCAGCCCCAGCATTTT. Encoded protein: CATLRQSHSNQPQHF.

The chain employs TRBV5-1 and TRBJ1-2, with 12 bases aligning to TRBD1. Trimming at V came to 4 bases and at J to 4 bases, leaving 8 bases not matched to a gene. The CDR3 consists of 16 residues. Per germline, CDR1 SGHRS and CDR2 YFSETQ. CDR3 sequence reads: CASSLPGTGGVYGYTF. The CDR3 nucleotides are TGCGCCAGCAGCCTACCCGGGACAGGGGGCGTCTATGGCTACACCTTC.

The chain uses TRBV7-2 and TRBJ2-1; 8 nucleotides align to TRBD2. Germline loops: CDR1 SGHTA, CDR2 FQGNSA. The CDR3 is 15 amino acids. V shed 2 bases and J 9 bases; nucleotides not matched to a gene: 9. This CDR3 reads CASSLWEREISEQFF. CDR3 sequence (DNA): TGTGCCAGCAGCTTATGGGAGCGGGAGATAAGTGAGCAGTTCTTC.

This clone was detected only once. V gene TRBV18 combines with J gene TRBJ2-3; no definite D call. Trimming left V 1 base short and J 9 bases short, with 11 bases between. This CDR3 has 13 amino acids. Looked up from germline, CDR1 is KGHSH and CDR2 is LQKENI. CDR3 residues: CASSPQGLGTQYF. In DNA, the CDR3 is TGTGCCAGCTCACCACAAGGTTTAGGGACGCAGTATTTT.

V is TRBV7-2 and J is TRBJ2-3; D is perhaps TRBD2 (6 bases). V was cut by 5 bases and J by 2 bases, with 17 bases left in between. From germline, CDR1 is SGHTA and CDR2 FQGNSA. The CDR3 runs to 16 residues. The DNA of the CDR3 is TGTGCCAGCAGCCAGAGGACTAACGGATACACAGATACGCAGTATTTT. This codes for CASSQRTNGYTDTQYF.

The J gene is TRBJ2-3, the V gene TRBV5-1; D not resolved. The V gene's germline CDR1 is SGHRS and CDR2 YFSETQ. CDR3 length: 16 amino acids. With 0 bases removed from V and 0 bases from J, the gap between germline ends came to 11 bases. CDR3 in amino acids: CASSLEFGSSTDTQYF. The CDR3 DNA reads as TGCGCCAGCAGCTTGGAGTTTGGGTCGAGCACAGATACGCAGTATTTT.

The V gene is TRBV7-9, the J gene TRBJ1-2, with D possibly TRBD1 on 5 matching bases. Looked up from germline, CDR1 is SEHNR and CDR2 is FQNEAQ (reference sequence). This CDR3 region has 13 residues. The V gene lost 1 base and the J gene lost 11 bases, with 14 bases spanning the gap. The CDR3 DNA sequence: TGTGCCAGCAGCTTAGATCAAGGCAGGGTGTACACCTTC. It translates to CASSLDQGRVYTF. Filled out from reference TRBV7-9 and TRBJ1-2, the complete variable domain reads DTGVSQNPRHKITKRGQNVTFRCDPISEHNRLYWYRQTLGQGPEFLTYFQNEAQLEKSRLLSDRFSAERPKGSFSTLEIQRTEQGDSAMYLCASSLDQGRVYTFGSGTRLTVV.

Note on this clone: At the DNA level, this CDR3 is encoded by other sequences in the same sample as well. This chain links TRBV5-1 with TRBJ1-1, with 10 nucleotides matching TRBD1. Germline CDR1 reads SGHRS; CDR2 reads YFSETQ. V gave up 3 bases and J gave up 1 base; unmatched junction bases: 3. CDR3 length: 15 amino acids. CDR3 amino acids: CASSSRTGGNTEAFF. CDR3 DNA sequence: TGCGCCAGCAGCTCCCGGACAGGGGGGAACACTGAAGCTTTCTTT.

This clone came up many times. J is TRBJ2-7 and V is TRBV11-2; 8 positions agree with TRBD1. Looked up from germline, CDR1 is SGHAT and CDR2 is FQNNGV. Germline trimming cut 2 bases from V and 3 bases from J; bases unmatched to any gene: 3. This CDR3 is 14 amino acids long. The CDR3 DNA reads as TGTGCCAGCAGCTTAACCACAGGGGGCTACGAGCAGTACTTC. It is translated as CASSLTTGGYEQYF.

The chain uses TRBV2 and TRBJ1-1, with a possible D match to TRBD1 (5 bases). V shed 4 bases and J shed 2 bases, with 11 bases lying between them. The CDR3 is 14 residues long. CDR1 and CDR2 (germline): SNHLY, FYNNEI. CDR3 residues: CASSVPWGNTEAFF. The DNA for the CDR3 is TGTGCCAGCAGTGTACCATGGGGCAACACTGAAGCTTTCTTT.

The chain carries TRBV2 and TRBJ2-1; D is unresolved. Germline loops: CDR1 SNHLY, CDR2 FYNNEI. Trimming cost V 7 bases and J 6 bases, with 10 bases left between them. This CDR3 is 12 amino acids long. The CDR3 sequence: CASILFGNEQFF. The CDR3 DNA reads TGTGCCAGCATTTTATTCGGCAATGAGCAGTTCTTC. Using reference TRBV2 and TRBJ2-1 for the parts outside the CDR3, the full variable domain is EPEVTQTPSHQVTQMGQEVILRCVPISNHLYFYWYRQILGQKVEFLVSFYNNEISEKSEIFDDQFSVERPDGSNFTLKIRSTKLEDSAMYFCASILFGNEQFFGPGTRLTVL.

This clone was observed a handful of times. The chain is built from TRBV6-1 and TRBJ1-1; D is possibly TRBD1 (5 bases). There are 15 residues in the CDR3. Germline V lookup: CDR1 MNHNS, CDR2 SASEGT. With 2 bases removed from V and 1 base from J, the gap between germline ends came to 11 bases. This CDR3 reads CASSERGLENTEAFF. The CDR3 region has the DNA TGTGCCAGCAGTGAACGGGGGTTGGAGAACACTGAAGCTTTCTTT.

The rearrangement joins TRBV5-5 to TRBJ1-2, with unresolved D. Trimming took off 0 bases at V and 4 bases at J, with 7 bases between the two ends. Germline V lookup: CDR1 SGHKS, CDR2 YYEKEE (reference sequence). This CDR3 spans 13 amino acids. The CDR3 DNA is TGTGCCAGCAGCTTGGGACACATCTATGGCTACACCTTC. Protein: CASSLGHIYGYTF.

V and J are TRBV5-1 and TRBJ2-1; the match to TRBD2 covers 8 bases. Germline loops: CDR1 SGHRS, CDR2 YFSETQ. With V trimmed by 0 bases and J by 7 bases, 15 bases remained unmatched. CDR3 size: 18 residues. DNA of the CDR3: TGCGCCAGCAGCTTGGCCCTTTTATCGAGCGGGAGCAATAATGAGCAGTTCTTC. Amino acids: CASSLALLSSGSNNEQFF.